Listed below are T cell receptor beta chains from one sample, sequenced in a study of T cells after yellow fever vaccination. TCRdb ran MiXCR on the 5' RACE reads and lists one entry per CDR3 protein. The profile shows more than 110,000 distinct CDR3 sequences, about 6.2% of them singletons. The sample here was CD4+ T cells sorted from PBMCs, taken 10 days after the yellow fever booster vaccination. The receptors come from a man aged 30 to 45 who received the YFV17D yellow fever vaccine. The conserved cysteine and the conserved F or W are not part of the CDR3 here. A D gene is named only where the DNA matches it firmly.

d_gene	v_gene	len	j_gene	CDR3aa
NA	TRBV12-3/TRBV12-4	14	TRBJ2-1	ASSSRTSSSYNEQF
NA	TRBV5-1	10	TRBJ1-3	ASSLEGDTIY
NA	TRBV7-9	13	TRBJ1-1	ASSNTARMNTEAF
NA	TRBV7-2	13	TRBJ2-7	ASSSSPLATKEQY
TRBD2	TRBV7-9	14	TRBJ2-7	ASGLGGAREHYEQY
TRBD2	TRBV19	15	TRBJ2-1	ASKGLAGGSSYNEQF
TRBD2	TRBV7-2	15	TRBJ2-7	ASSLARLAGDLYEQY
TRBD2	TRBV12-3/TRBV12-4	15	TRBJ2-1	ASSKRTSGRQGGEQF
NA	TRBV20-1	8	TRBJ2-3	SALGGTQY
NA	TRBV20-1	11	TRBJ2-4	SAKTGQGIIQY
NA	TRBV27	13	TRBJ2-7	ASSSTSGSPYEQY
NA	TRBV5-6	13	TRBJ2-5	ASSLDPGPRGTQY
TRBD1	TRBV3-1	13	TRBJ2-1	ASSQLRGSYNEQF
TRBD1	TRBV5-1	12	TRBJ1-1	ASAGQGANTEAF
NA	TRBV10-2	10	TRBJ1-1	ASYDGLTEAF
TRBD2	TRBV5-4	14	TRBJ2-1	ASRSGTSGAYNEQF
TRBD2	TRBV20-1	14	TRBJ2-2	SAGLLAGVNTGELF
TRBD2	TRBV5-1	16	TRBJ2-2	ASSVLLAGEANTGELF
NA	TRBV5-1	11	TRBJ2-5	ASSSPGAETQY
NA	TRBV29-1	12	TRBJ2-2	SVEVRPNTGELF
NA	TRBV12-3/TRBV12-4	14	TRBJ2-1	ASRGYRASSYNEQF
NA	TRBV7-9	9	TRBJ2-7	ASSLESVQY
NA	TRBV6-5	12	TRBJ2-3	ASSYRRNTDTQY
NA	TRBV7-9	12	TRBJ1-1	ASSSRDGYMRAF
TRBD2	TRBV12-3/TRBV12-4	11	TRBJ2-7	ASRGGSMYEQY
TRBD2	TRBV5-4	12	TRBJ2-7	ASSLELAESKQY
TRBD1	TRBV19	11	TRBJ2-7	ASGTGARDEQY
NA	TRBV11-2	10	TRBJ2-1	ASSEIEARQF
NA	TRBV20-1	12	TRBJ2-3	SAREPGLTDTQY
TRBD1	TRBV6-1	12	TRBJ1-6	ASSPQGFNSPLH
NA	TRBV11-2	14	TRBJ2-1	ASSLRQRLTYNEQF
NA	TRBV21-1	14	TRBJ2-1	ASSEPRLAGDNEQF
TRBD2	TRBV5-1	13	TRBJ2-1	ASSYQKIAGDEQF
NA	TRBV7-2	13	TRBJ2-2	ASSPDYLNTGELF
NA	TRBV24-1	12	TRBJ2-1	ATSSRGSYNEQF
NA	TRBV6-1	13	TRBJ2-6	ASSSSPSGANVLT
TRBD2	TRBV7-9	13	TRBJ2-5	ASSPIAGIKETQY
TRBD2	TRBV4-2	15	TRBJ2-5	AISQYMASGRLETQY
TRBD2	TRBV18	16	TRBJ2-7	ASSPNILAGGRKYEQY
NA	TRBV4-3	14	TRBJ2-3	ASSQDTLDLTDTQY
TRBD2	TRBV6-5	14	TRBJ2-1	ASSYSLVAGGHEQF
TRBD2	TRBV6-5	15	TRBJ2-4	ASSYLPAGGSGNIQY
NA	TRBV5-4	11	TRBJ1-2	ASSLDGLAGYT
NA	TRBV24-1	14	TRBJ2-1	ATSDFSQGGRNEQF
TRBD2	TRBV24-1	15	TRBJ2-2	ATSDPGAAGVTGELF
NA	TRBV7-2	13	TRBJ2-1	ASSLGGMRGIEQF
NA	TRBV5-1	12	TRBJ2-3	ASSPSWGTDTQY
NA	TRBV5-6	13	TRBJ2-5	ASSPSVTLQETQY
TRBD1	TRBV5-6	13	TRBJ1-5	ASSFRQGAGQPQH